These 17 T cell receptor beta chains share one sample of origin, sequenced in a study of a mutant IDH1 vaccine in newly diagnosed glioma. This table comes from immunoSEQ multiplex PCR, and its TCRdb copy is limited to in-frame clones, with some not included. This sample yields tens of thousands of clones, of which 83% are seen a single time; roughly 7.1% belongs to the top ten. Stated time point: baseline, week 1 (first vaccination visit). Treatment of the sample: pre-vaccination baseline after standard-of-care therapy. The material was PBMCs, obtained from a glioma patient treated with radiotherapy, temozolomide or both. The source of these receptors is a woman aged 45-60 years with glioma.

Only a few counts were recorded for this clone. The DNA for the CDR3 is TGCGCCAGCAGCGCTGACAGGAATTCACCCCTCCACTTT. Protein product: CASSADRNSPLHF. This rearrangement joins TRBV10-1 to TRBJ1-6, with D possibly TRBD1 on 6 matching bases. The ends were cut back, 6 bases at V and 7 bases at J, with 10 bases in the middle. From germline, CDR1 is WNHNN and CDR2 SYGVQD (reference sequence). The CDR3 spans 13 residues.

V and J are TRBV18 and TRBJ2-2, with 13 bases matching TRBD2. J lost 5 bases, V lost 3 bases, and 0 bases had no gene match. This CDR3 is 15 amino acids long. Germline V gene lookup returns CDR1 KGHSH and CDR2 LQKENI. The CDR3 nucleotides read TGTGCCAGCTCACCGACTAGCGGGAGGACCGGGGAGCTGTTTTTT. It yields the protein CASSPTSGRTGELFF.

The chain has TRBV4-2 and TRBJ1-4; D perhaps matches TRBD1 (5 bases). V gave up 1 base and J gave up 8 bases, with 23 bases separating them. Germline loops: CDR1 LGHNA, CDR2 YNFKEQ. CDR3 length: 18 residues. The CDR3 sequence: CASSQGPMGGGFGEKLFF. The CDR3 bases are TGTGCCAGCAGCCAAGGTCCCATGGGGGGAGGGTTTGGGGAAAAACTGTTTTTT.

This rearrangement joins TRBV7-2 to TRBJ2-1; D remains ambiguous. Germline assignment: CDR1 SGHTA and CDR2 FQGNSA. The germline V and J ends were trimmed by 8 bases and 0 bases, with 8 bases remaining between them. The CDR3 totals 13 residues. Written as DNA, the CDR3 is TGTGCCAGCCGTCCTAGCTCCTACAATGAGCAGTTCTTC. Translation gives CASRPSSYNEQFF.

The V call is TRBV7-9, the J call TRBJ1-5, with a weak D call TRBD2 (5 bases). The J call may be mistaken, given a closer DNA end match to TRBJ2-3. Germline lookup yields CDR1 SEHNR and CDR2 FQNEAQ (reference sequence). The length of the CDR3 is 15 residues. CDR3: CASSLFGVANQPQYF. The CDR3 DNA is TGTGCCAGCAGCTTATTCGGGGTCGCAAATCAGCCCCAGTATTTT.

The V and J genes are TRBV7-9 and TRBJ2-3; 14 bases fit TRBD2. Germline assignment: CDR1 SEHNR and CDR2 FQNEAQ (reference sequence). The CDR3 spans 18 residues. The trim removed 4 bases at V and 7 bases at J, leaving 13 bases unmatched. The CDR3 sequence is CASSSRTRTSGGPNTQYF. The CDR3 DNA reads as TGTGCCAGCAGCTCGCGAACACGGACTAGCGGGGGGCCCAATACGCAGTATTTT.

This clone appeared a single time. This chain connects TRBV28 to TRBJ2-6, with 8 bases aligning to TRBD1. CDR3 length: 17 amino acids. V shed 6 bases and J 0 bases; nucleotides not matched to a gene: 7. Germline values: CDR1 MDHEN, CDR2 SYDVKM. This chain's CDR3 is CASRSGTGLSGANVLTF. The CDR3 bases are TGTGCCAGCAGGTCCGGGACAGGCCTCTCTGGGGCCAACGTCCTGACTTTC.

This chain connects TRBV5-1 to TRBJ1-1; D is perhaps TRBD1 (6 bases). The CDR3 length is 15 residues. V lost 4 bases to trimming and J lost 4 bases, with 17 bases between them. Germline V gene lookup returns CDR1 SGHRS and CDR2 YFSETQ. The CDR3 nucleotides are TGCGCCAGCAGCCAACAGGGAGGTTGGAGCACTGAAGCTTTCTTT. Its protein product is CASSQQGGWSTEAFF.

CDR3 nucleotides: TGTGCCAGCTTGACTAGCGGGGGCCTAGATACGCAGTATTTT. Its translation is CASLTSGGLDTQYF. The chain links TRBV7-9 to TRBJ2-3, with 12 bases aligning to TRBD2. V lost 8 bases, J lost 5 bases, and 5 bases stayed unmatched. CDR1 SEHNR and CDR2 FQNEAQ come from the germline V gene (reference sequence). The CDR3 has 14 residues.

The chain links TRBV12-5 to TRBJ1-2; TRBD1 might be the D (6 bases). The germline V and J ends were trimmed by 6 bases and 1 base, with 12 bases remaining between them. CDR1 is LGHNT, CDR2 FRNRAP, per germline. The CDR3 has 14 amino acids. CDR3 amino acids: CASGLGQLNYGYTF. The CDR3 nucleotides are TGTGCTAGTGGCCTAGGACAGCTTAACTATGGCTACACCTTC.

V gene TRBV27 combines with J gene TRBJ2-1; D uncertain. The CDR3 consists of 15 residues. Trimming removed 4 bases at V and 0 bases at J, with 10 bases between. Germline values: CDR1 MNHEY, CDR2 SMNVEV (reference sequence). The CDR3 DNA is TGTGCCAGCAGTTCACGCCGAAACTCCTACAATGAGCAGTTCTTC. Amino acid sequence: CASSSRRNSYNEQFF.

The CDR3 DNA is TGTGCCAGCAGCTCCCAGGGGGGGCTTCCGTATAGCACAGATACGCAGTATTTT. Translated: CASSSQGGLPYSTDTQYF. The rearrangement joins TRBV7-2 to TRBJ2-3, with D perhaps matching TRBD1 or TRBD2 (7 bases each). Germline assignment: CDR1 SGHTA and CDR2 FQGNSA. CDR3 length: 18 amino acids. Trimming shortened V by 4 bases and J by 0 bases, and 20 bases separated the two germline ends.

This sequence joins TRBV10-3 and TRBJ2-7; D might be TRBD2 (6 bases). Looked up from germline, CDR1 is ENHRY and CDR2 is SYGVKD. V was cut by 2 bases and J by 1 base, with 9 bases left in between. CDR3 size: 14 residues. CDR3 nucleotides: TGTGCCATCAGTGAGGGAGGGCTTTCCTACGAGCAGTACTTC. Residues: CAISEGGLSYEQYF.

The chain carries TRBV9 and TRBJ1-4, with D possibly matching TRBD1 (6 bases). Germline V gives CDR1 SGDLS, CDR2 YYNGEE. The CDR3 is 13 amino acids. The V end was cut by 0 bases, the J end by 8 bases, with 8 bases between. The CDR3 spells CASSVDRGEKLFF. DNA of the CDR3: TGTGCCAGCAGCGTAGATAGGGGGGAAAAACTGTTTTTT.

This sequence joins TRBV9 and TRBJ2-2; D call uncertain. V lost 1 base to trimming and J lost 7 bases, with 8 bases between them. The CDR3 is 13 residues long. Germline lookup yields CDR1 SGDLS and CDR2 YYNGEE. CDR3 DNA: TGTGCCAGCAGCGTATACGGCGTCGGGGAGCTGTTTTTT. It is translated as CASSVYGVGELFF. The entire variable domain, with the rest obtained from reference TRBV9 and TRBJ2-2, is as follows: DSGVTQTPKHLITATGQRVTLRCSPRSGDLSVYWYQQSLDQGLQFLIQYYNGEERAKGNILERFSAQQFPDLHSELNLSSLELGDSALYFCASSVYGVGELFFGEGSRLTVL.

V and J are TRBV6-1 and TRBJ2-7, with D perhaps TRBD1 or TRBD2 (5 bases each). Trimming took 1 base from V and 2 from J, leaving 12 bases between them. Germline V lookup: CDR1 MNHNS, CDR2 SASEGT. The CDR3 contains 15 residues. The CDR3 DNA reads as TGTGCCAGCAGTGAAGTGGGGACGGACCCCTACGAGCAGTACTTC. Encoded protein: CASSEVGTDPYEQYF.

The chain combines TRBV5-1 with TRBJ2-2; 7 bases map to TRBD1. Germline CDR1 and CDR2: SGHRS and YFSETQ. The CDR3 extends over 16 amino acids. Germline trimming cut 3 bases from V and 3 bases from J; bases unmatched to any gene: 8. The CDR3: CASSSLTGTHTGELFF. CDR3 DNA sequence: TGCGCCAGCAGCTCACTGACAGGGACGCACACCGGGGAGCTGTTTTTT.